Listed below are T cell receptor beta chains from one sample, sequenced in a study of blood T cells in healthy people across ages. TCRdb itself ran the 5' RACE reads through MiXCR, one entry per CDR3 protein. This sample has over 1,500,000 distinct CDR3 sequences, with 35% to 50% found just once. What was sequenced was blood. These receptors originate from a human donor in good health. CDR3s include the opening cysteine and the closing phenylalanine or tryptophan.

v_call	cdr3_length	j_call	cdr3_aa
TRBV5-6	14	TRBJ2-6	CASTGQGDTNVLTF
TRBV19	16	TRBJ1-5	CASSIGGGAGNQPQHF
TRBV20-1	13	TRBJ2-1	CSAGVYKNNEQFF
TRBV20-1	15	TRBJ1-4	CSAETTQGAGEKLFF
TRBV5-1	13	TRBJ1-2	CASSLFPEDGYTF
TRBV20-1	17	TRBJ2-2	CSASGLASGVNTGELFF
TRBV7-2	15	TRBJ2-5	CASSLVGGEQETQYF
TRBV27	13	TRBJ2-1	CASQSNTYNEQFF
TRBV28	16	TRBJ1-4	CASTTRGGPTNEKLFF
TRBV19	16	TRBJ2-1	CASCAQGALGYNEQFF
TRBV10-3	12	TRBJ2-7	CAISHQGHEQYF
TRBV28	16	TRBJ2-2	CASSLQWDGNTGELFF
TRBV12-3/TRBV12-4	16	TRBJ1-5	CASSFFLGQGYQPQHF
TRBV7-2	13	TRBJ2-5	CASSYQGVETQYF
TRBV20-1	13	TRBJ2-7	CSARSLFPYEQYF
TRBV20-1	16	TRBJ1-5	CSASRGKTGKHQPRHF
TRBV27	13	TRBJ2-1	CASSEIDGGEQFF
TRBV19	13	TRBJ2-5	CASRNGEEETQYF
TRBV5-1	14	TRBJ1-1	CASRPDSMNTEAFF
TRBV7-9	14	TRBJ2-5	CASSSKTLQETQYF
TRBV4-3	16	TRBJ2-7	CASSQEKSGREYEQYF
TRBV6-2/TRBV6-3	12	TRBJ1-2	CASSRTGFGYTF
TRBV13	15	TRBJ2-7	CASSLNPGFSYEQYF
TRBV6-2/TRBV6-3	11	TRBJ1-2	CASSWVYGYTF
TRBV24-1	12	TRBJ2-3	CATSEGRDTQYF
TRBV24-1	13	TRBJ1-1	CATSDGGNTEAFF
TRBV29-1	12	TRBJ2-5	CSVEPGAETQYF
TRBV10-3	16	TRBJ1-3	CAISEVDSNSGNTIYF
TRBV7-2	15	TRBJ2-7	CASSFHQGAAYEQYF
TRBV24-1	14	TRBJ2-3	CATSDHGPTDTQYF
TRBV7-2	13	TRBJ2-5	CASSPASKETQYF
TRBV9	15	TRBJ2-1	CASSVLQGGGNEQFF
TRBV4-3	20	TRBJ1-6	CASSQDGGRGPESYNSPLHF
TRBV7-2	14	TRBJ1-1	CASSIPALLTEAFF
TRBV29-1	12	TRBJ1-1	CSAGLGDTEAFF
TRBV27	14	-	CASTAGFPLYEQYF
TRBV20-1	14	TRBJ1-1	CSARDNGNHTEAFF
TRBV7-2	17	TRBJ2-1	CASSLAPTAGGNYEQFF
TRBV7-2	16	TRBJ2-3	CASSDQRGAYTDTQYF
TRBV6-2/TRBV6-3	14	TRBJ2-5	CASSYDGGGETQYF
TRBV28	16	TRBJ2-6	CASSLFEYSGANVLTF
TRBV3-1	14	TRBJ1-2	CASSQPDGDYGYTF
TRBV12-3/TRBV12-4	15	TRBJ2-5	CASSLVGALRETQYF
TRBV29-1	11	TRBJ1-2	CSVAHSYGYTF
TRBV7-2	13	TRBJ1-2	CASSGARDYGYTF
TRBV27	14	TRBJ2-7	CASSLAGLTYEQYF
TRBV11-2	15	TRBJ2-1	CASSLLLSHYNEQFF
TRBV7-2	13	TRBJ2-3	CASSFSRSDTQYF
TRBV20-1	15	-	CSARDIVTAQETQYF
TRBV7-9	15	TRBJ2-7	CASSGEKGALHEQYF
TRBV6-1	15	-	CASSPHPAGKHEQYF